This T cell receptor beta chain was captured by sequencing in a study of cytomegalovirus exposure and HLA in healthy donors. There are 15 residues in the CDR3. This clone has just one count. Both 60 Vbeta primers and 13 Jbeta primers went into the PCR. Measured with immunoSEQ multiplex PCR; TCRdb has only the in-frame clones, and not every one. Seen here are roughly 180,000 clones, approximately 80% observed once, and the top ten hold 4.8%. The chain carries TRBV21-1 and TRBJ1-5; the table's TRBD1 call for D was not verified on the DNA. TRBV21-1 is termed a pseudogene. The source of this sequence is a man younger than 35 in good health and CMV-seronegative. Material for sequencing was PBMCs. In DNA form, the CDR3 reads TGTGCCAGCAGCAAAAGGGGGACAGGGCCGTGGCCCCAGCATTTT. Translated, it gives CASSKRGTGPWPQHF.